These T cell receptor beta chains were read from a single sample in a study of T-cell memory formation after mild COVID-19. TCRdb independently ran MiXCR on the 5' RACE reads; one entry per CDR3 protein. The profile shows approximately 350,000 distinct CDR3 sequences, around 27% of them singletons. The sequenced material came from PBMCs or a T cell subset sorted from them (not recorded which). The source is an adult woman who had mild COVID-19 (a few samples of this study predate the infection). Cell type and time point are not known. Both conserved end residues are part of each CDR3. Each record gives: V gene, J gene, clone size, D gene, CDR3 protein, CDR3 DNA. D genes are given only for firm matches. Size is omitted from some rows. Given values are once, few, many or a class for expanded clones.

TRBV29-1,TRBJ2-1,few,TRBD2,CSVEGLAVSYNEQFF,TGCAGCGTTGAGGGACTAGCGGTATCCTACAATGAGCAGTTCTTC
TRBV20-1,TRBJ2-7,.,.,CSARDLTGVPYEQYF,TGCAGTGCTAGAGACCTCACCGGGGTTCCCTACGAGCAGTACTTC
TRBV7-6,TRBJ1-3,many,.,CASSLARQVGGDTIYF,TGTGCCAGCAGCTTAGCGCGTCAGGTCGGAGGTGACACCATATATTTT
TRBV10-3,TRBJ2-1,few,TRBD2,CAISESGTSGSSYNEQFF,TGTGCCATCAGTGAGTCGGGGACTAGCGGGAGTTCGTACAATGAGCAGTTCTTC
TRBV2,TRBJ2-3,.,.,CASSEARGGLDTQYF,TGTGCCAGCAGTGAAGCGCGAGGGGGTTTAGATACGCAGTATTTT
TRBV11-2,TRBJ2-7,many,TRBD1,CASSVDRRAEQYF,TGTGCCAGCAGCGTGGACAGGCGGGCCGAGCAGTACTTC
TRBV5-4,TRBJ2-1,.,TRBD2,CASSLTSGRPSDEQFF,TGTGCCAGCAGCTTGACTAGCGGGAGGCCCTCCGATGAGCAGTTCTTC
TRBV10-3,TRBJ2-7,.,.,CAIQPGGSYEQYF,TGTGCCATCCAGCCCGGGGGCTCCTACGAGCAGTACTTC
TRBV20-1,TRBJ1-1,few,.,CSARIHADGGTEAFF,TGCAGTGCTAGGATCCATGCGGACGGCGGCACTGAAGCTTTCTTT
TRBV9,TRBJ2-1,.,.,CASSDGAAGAGEQFF,TGTGCCAGCAGCGACGGAGCGGCAGGCGCTGGTGAGCAGTTCTTC
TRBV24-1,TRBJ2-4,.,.,CATSIRGGLAKNIQYF,TGTGCCACCAGTATCAGGGGAGGTCTAGCCAAAAACATTCAGTACTTC
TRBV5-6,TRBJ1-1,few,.,CASSFSVLLNTEAFF,TGTGCCAGCAGCTTTTCGGTGTTACTTAACACTGAAGCTTTCTTT
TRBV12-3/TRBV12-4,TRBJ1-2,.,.,CASSLTMRGRGYTF,TGTGCCAGCAGCCTCACGATGCGGGGGCGCGGCTACACCTTC
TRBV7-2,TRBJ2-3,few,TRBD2,CASSSPPLRGASGGTQYF,TGTGCCAGCAGCTCTCCTCCCCTGCGGGGGGCCTCCGGTGGTACGCAGTATTTT